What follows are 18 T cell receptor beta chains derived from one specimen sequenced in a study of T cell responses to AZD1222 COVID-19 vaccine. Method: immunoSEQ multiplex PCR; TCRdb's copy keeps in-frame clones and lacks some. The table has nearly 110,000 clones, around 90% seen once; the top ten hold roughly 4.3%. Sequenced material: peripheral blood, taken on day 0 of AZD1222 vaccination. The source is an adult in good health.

CDR3 in DNA: TGTGCCAGCAGTTTAGCGTTACGGGCTGAAGCTTTCTTT. This gives the protein CASSLALRAEAFF. The chain links TRBV12-3 or TRBV12-4 to TRBJ1-1; D is unresolved. This CDR3 is 13 amino acids long. Trimming stripped 0 bases from V and 6 bases from J, with 8 bases between.

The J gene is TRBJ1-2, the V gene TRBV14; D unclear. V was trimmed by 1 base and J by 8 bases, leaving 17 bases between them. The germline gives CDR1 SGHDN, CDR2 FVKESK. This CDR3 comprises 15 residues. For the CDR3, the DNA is TGTGCCAGCAGCCAAGTACGGTTGGGAATCGGGGGCTACACCTTC. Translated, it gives CASSQVRLGIGGYTF.

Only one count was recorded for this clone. The DNA for the CDR3 is TGTGCCAGCAGCCAGGTAGCGGGAGGGAGCAATGAGCAGTTCTTC. It specifies CASSQVAGGSNEQFF. This rearrangement joins TRBV14 to TRBJ2-1; 11 bases align to TRBD2. The CDR3 contains 15 residues. Losses at the gene ends were 3 bases for V and 6 bases for J; bases not matched to a gene: 4. CDR1 and CDR2 from the germline V gene are SGHDN and FVKESK.

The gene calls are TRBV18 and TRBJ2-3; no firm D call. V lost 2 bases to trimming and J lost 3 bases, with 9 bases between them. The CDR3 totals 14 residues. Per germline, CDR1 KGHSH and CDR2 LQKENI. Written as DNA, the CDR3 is TGTGCCAGCTCACCAGGCCAGGCGACAGATACGCAGTATTTT. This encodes CASSPGQATDTQYF.

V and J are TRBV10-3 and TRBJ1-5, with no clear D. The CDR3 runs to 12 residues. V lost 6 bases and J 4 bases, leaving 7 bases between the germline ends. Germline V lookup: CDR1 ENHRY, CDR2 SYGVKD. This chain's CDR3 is CAISTENQPQHF. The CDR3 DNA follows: TGTGCCATCAGCACAGAGAATCAGCCCCAGCATTTT.

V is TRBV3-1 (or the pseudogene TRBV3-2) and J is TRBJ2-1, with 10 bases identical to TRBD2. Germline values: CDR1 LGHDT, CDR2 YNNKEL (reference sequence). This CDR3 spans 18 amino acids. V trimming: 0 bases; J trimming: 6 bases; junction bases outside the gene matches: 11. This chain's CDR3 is CASSQELAGTVAANEQFF. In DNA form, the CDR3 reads TGTGCCAGCAGCCAAGAACTAGCGGGGACCGTCGCGGCCAATGAGCAGTTCTTC.

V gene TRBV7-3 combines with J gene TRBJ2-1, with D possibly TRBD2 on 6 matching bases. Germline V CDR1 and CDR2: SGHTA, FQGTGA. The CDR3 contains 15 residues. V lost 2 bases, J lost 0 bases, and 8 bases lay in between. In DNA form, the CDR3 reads TGTGCCAGCAGCTTAGACGGGAGCTCCTACAATGAGCAGTTCTTC. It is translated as CASSLDGSSYNEQFF.

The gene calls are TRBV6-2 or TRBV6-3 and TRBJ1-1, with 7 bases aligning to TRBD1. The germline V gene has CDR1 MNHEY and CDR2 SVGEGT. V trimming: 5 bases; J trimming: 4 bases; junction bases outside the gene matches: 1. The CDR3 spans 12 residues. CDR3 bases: TGTGCCAGCAGTAGACAGGGCACTGAAGCTTTCTTT. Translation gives CASSRQGTEAFF.

The CDR3, as DNA: TGTGCCAGCAGTTTCCAACAGGGGAGGCAGCCCCAGCATTTT. Translated: CASSFQQGRQPQHF. The chain is built from TRBV6-5 and TRBJ1-5; 7 bases agree with TRBD1. The CDR3 contains 14 residues. The trim removed 4 bases at V and 7 bases at J, leaving 7 bases unmatched. Germline CDR1 and CDR2: MNHEY and SVGAGI.

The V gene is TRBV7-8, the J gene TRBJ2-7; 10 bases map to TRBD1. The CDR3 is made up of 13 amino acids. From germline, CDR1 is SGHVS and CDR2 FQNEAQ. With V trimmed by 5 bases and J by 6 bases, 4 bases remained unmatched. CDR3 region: CASSPGTGVEQYF. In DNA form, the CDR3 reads TGTGCCAGCAGCCCCGGGACAGGGGTCGAGCAGTACTTC. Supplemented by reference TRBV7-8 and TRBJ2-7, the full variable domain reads GAGVSQSPRYKVAKRGQDVALRCDPISGHVSLFWYQQALGQGPEFLTYFQNEAQLDKSGLPSDRFFAERPEGSVSTLKIQRTQQEDSAVYLCASSPGTGVEQYFGPGTRLTVT.

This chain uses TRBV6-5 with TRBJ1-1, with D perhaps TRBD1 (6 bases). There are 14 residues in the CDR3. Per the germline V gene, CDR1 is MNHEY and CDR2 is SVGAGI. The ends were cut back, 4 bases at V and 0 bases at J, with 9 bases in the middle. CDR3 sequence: CASSLGGVNTEAFF. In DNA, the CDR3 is TGTGCCAGCAGTTTAGGGGGGGTGAACACTGAAGCTTTCTTT.

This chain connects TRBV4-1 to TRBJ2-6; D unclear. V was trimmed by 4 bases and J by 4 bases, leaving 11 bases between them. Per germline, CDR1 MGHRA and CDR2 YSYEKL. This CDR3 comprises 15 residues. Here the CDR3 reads CASSLVTLGANVLTF. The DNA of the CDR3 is TGCGCCAGCAGCCTAGTGACACTCGGGGCCAACGTCCTGACTTTC.

CDR3 sequence reads: CAWRLGWGSVLRAFF. CDR3 nucleotides: TGTGCCTGGCGCCTTGGGTGGGGATCAGTATTAAGGGCTTTCTTT. V usage is TRBV30 and J usage is TRBJ1-1; D gene unclear. The V and J ends lost 5 bases and 11 bases respectively, with 27 bases between them. This CDR3 has 15 residues. The germline V gene has CDR1 GTSNPN and CDR2 SVGIG (reference sequence).

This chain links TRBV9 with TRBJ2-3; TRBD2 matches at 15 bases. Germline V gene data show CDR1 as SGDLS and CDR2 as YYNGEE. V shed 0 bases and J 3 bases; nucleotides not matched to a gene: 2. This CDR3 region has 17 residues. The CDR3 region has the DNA TGTGCCAGCAGCGTAGAAGGGACTAGCGGGGGGACAGATACGCAGTATTTT. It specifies CASSVEGTSGGTDTQYF.

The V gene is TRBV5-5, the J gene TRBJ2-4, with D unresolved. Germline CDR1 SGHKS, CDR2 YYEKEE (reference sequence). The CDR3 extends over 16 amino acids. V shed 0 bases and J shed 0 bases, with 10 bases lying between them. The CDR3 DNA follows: TGTGCCAGCAGCTTGGCCCCAGTGCTAGCCAAAAACATTCAGTACTTC. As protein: CASSLAPVLAKNIQYF.

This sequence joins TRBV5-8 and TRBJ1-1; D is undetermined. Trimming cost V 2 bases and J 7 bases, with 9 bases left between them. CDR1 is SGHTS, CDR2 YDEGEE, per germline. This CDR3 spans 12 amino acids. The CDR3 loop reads CASSFKGFEAFF. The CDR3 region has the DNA TGTGCCAGCAGCTTCAAAGGCTTTGAAGCTTTCTTT.

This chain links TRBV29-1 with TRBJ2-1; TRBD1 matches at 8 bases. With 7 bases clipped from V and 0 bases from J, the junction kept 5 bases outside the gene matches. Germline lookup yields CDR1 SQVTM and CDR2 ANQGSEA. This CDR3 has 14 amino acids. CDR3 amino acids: CSALGQGSYNEQFF. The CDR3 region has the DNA TGCAGCGCCTTAGGACAGGGCTCCTACAATGAGCAGTTCTTC.

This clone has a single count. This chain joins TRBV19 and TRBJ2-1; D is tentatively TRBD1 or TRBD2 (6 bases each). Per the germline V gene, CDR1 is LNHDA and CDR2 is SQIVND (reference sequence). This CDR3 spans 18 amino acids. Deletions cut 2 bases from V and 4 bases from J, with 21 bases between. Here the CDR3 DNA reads TGTGCCAGTAGTATAACTGGAAGGGGGGCGGGGCGGTACAATGAGCAGTTCTTC. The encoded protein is CASSITGRGAGRYNEQFF.